This T cell receptor beta chain comes out of a study of cytomegalovirus exposure and HLA in healthy donors. Amplification used 60 Vbeta primers and 13 Jbeta primers. The table came from immunoSEQ multiplex PCR; TCRdb's copy has only in-frame clones and leaves some out. The top ten clones hold around 2.4% of a sample with over 75,000 clones, approximately 84% of them seen once. The CDR3 length is 16 residues. The germline CDR1 and CDR2 sequences are SGHNT and YYREEE (reference sequence). The V segment lost 0 bases and the J segment 3 bases; nucleotides outside the gene matches: 7. This sequence joins TRBV5-4 and TRBJ2-3, with TRBD2 matching over 7 bases. Specimen: PBMCs. This TCR derives from a woman between 50 and 59 years old in good health and CMV-seronegative. The CDR3 protein is CASSLAGRGFTDTQYF. CDR3 coding DNA: TGTGCCAGCAGCTTGGCGGGGCGGGGGTTTACAGATACGCAGTATTTT.